This T cell receptor (beta chain) comes out of a study of breast tumors, draining lymph nodes, adjacent tissues. Breast cancer patients provided tissue from their axillary draining lymph nodes. TCRdb recomputed calls from the multiplex PCR reads with MiXCR, one row per CDR3 protein. The data hold over 200,000 distinct CDR3 sequences, with under 40% observed a single time. About this clonotype itself: The junction differs from germline at one of its ends, possibly a read error.

The CDR3 has 14 amino acids. The V gene's germline CDR1 is LNHDA and CDR2 SQIVND (reference sequence). The V gene is TRBV19, the J gene TRBJ1-2, with D uncertain. The clonotype originates from a female donor with breast cancer. Some clones in this sample may be carry-over from other donors' samples. The specimen sequenced was axillary lymph node tissue. CDR3 in DNA: TGTGCCAGTACCAGGTCCCCGACTAAGGGTGGCCACACCTTC. This encodes CASTRSPTKGGHTF. The variable domain in full, completed from reference TRBV19 and TRBJ1-2, reads DGGITQSPKYLFRKEGQNVTLSCEQNLNHDAMYWYRQDPGQGLRLIYYSQIVNDFQKGDIAEGYSVSREKKESFPLTVTSAQKNPTAFYLCASTRSPTKGGHTFGSGTRLTVV.